The clone carrying this T cell receptor (beta chain) came up a few times. Its matching antigen is unknown. The data originate from a study of T cells in Graves' hyperthyroidism and ophthalmopathy. RNA transcripts served as the template for amplifying TCR beta CDR3 regions. The primer set for the first-round RT-PCR of the TCR CDR3 was HTBI. From the multiplex PCR reads, TCRdb called clonotypes with MiXCR, one entry per CDR3 protein. The table records under 400,000 distinct CDR3 sequences, 15% to 20% of them present only once. Study-wide results and limits: The majority of expanded thyroid clonotypes above 0.001 also appeared in blood. It was a median about 6.5 months before onset that the model predicted ophthalmopathy.

Stability of Graves' hyperthyroidism was defined as absent ophthalmopathy progression within 18 months. Clinical symptoms, serum thyroxine and TRAb, thyroid ultrasound and orbital computed tomography together formed the diagnostic basis. Sequences were obtained from blood. The clonotype was recovered from a man aged 30 to 45 with Graves' hyperthyroidism.

The CDR3 loop is CASRRYNEKLFF. CDR3 bases: TGTGCCAGCAGGCGTTATAATGAAAAACTGTTTTTT. This chain links TRBV28 with TRBJ1-4, with D unresolved. The CDR3 runs to 12 residues. Between the trimmed V and J ends, which lost 6 bases and 4 bases, there was a span of 6 bases. CDR1 and CDR2 (germline): MDHEN, SYDVKM.